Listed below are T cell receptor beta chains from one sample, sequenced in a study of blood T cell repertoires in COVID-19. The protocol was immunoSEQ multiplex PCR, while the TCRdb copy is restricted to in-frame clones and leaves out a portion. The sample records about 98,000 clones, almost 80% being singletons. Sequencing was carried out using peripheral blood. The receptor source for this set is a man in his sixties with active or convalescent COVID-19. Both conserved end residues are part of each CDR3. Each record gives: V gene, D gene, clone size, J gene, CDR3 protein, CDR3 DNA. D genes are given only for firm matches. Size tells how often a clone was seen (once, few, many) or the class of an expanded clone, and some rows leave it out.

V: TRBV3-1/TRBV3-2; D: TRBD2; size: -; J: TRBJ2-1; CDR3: CASSQGAGGPSNEQFF; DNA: TGTGCCAGCAGCCAAGGAGCGGGAGGGCCGTCCAATGAGCAGTTCTTC
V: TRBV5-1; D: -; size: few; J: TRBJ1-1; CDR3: CASSLGHSPEAFF; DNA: TGCGCCAGCAGCTTGGGGCATTCCCCTGAAGCTTTCTTT
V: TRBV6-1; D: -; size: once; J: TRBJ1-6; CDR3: CASSEGQGNSPLHF; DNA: TGTGCCAGCAGTGAGGGTCAGGGGAATTCACCCCTCCACTTT
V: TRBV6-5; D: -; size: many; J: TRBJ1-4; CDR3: CASSYDSNEKLFF; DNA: TGTGCCAGCAGTTACGACTCTAATGAAAAACTGTTTTTT
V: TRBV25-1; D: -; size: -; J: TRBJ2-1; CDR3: CASSLQRNEQFF; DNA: TGTGCCAGTAGCCTCCAGAGAAATGAGCAGTTCTTC
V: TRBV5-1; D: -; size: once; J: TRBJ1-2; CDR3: CASSSDSLYGYTF; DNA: TGCGCCAGCAGTTCGGACAGCCTCTATGGCTACACCTTC
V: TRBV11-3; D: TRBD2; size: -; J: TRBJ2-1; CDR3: CASSLDSGRVDEQFF; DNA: TGTGCCAGCAGCTTAGATAGCGGGAGGGTCGATGAGCAGTTCTTC
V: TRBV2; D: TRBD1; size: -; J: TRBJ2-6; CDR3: CASSNRGPQSDSGANVLTF; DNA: TGTGCCAGCAGTAACAGGGGGCCACAATCCGACTCTGGGGCCAACGTCCTGACTTTC
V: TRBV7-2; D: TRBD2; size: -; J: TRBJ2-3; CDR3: CASRLKSREGSSTDTQYF; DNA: TGTGCCAGCAGATTAAAGTCGCGGGAGGGATCTAGCACAGATACGCAGTATTTT
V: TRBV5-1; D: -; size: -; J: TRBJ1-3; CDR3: CASSSFGDPGNTIYF; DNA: TGCGCCAGCAGCTCATTCGGGGATCCGGGAAACACCATATATTTT
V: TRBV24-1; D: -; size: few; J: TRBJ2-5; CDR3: CATSDFGREALTARQETQYF; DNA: TGTGCCACCAGTGATTTCGGTCGTGAAGCGCTTACTGCCCGGCAAGAGACCCAGTACTTC
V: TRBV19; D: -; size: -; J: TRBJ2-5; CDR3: CASSGSQETQYF; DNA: TGTGCCAGTAGTGGCTCCCAAGAGACCCAGTACTTC
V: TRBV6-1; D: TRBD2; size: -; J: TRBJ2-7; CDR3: CASSESIAGVYEQYF; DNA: TGTGCCAGCAGTGAAAGTATAGCGGGAGTCTACGAGCAGTACTTC
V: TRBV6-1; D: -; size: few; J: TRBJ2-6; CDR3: CASSEVPYSSSGANVLTF; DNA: TGTGCCAGCAGTGAGGTCCCATATAGTTCGTCTGGGGCCAACGTCCTGACTTTC
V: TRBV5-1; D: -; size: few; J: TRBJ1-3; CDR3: CASSLGTGSSGNTIYF; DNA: TGCGCCAGCAGCTTAGGCACAGGGAGCTCTGGAAACACCATATATTTT
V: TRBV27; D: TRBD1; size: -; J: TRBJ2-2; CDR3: CASSLLGQGVGELFF; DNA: TGTGCCAGCAGTTTATTAGGACAGGGAGTCGGGGAGCTGTTTTTT
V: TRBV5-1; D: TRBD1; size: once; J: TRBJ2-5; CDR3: CASGPGQRETQYF; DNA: TGCGCCAGCGGCCCGGGACAGAGGGAGACCCAGTACTTC